The T cell receptor beta chain described here comes from a study of response to subunit inactivated influenza vaccine. TCRdb redid the calling of the RT-PCR reads with MiXCR, one entry per CDR3 protein. The data contain under 850,000 distinct CDR3 sequences, about 18% of them singletons. The table lists this clonotype with a few counts. Its antigen is unidentified. Whole-study findings and limits: T cells newly recruited by each seasonal influenza vaccination are few, the authors suggested.

This sequence originates from a man aged 50-59 years who received an inactivated influenza vaccine. The sample in question was PBMCs from blood, obtained more than 4 days after vaccination.

The CDR3 DNA reads TGCAGTGCCGGGACAGGGGAATCCTACGAGCAGTACTTC. It codes for CSAGTGESYEQYF. The chain links TRBV20-1 to TRBJ2-7; TRBD1 matches at 10 bases. V shed 6 bases, J shed 1 base, and the junction held 3 bases outside the gene matches. In germline, CDR1 is DFQATT, CDR2 SNEGSKA (reference sequence). This CDR3 is built from 13 residues.